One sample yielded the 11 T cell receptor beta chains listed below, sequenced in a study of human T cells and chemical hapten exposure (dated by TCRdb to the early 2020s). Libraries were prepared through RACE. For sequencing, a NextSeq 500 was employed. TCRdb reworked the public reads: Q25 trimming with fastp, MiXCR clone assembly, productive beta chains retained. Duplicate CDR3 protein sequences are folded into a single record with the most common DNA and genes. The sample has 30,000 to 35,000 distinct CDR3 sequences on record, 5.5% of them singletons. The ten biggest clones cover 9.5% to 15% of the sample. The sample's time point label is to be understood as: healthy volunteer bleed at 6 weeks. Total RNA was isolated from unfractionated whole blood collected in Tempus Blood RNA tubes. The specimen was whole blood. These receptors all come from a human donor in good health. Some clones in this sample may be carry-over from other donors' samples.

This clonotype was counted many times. In DNA, the CDR3 is TGTGCCAGCCGTCTTGGAAGCAATCAGCCCCAGCATTTT. Protein product: CASRLGSNQPQHF. The rearrangement joins TRBV28 to TRBJ1-5, with D uncertain. CDR1 and CDR2 from the germline V gene are MDHEN and SYDVKM. The ends were cut back, 8 bases at V and 1 base at J, with 9 bases in the middle. The CDR3 spans 13 residues.

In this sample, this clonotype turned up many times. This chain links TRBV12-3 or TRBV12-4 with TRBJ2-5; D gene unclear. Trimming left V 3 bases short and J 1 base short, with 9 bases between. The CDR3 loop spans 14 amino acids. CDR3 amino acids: CASSFMRTQETQYF. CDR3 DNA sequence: TGTGCCAGCAGTTTCATGAGGACCCAAGAGACCCAGTACTTC.

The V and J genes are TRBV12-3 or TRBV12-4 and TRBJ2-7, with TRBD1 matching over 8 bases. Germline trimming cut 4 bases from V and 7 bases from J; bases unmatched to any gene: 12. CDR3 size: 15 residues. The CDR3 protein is CASSSPNQGAEEQYF. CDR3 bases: TGTGCCAGCAGTTCCCCAAACCAGGGGGCAGAGGAGCAGTACTTC.

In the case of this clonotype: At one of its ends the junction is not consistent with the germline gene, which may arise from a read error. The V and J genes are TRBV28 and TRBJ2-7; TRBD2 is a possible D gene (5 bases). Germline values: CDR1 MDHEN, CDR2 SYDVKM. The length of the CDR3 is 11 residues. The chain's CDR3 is CASSTPGKGVF. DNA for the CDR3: TGTGCCAGCAGTACCCCGGGAAAAGGAGTCTTC.

The CDR3 sequence: CASGTGAPAFF. The DNA for the CDR3 is TGTGCTAGTGGAACAGGGGCTCCGGCTTTCTTT. The chain employs TRBV12-5 and TRBJ1-1, with 7 bases aligning to TRBD1. The germline V gene has CDR1 LGHNT and CDR2 FRNRAP. Trimming took 6 bases from V and 11 from J; bases not matched to a gene: 6. The CDR3 is made up of 11 amino acids.

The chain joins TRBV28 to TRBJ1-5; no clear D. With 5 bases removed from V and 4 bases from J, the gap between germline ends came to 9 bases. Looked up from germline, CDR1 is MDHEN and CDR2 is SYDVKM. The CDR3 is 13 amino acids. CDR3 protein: CASSNYANQPQHF. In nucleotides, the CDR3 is TGTGCCAGCAGTAACTACGCGAATCAGCCCCAGCATTTT.

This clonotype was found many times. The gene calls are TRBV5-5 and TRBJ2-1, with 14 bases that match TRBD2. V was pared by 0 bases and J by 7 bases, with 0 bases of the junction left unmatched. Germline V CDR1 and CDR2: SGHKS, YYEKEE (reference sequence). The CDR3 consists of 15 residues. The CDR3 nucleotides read TGTGCCAGCAGCTTGGGACTAGCGGGAGGGAATGAGCAGTTCTTC. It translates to CASSLGLAGGNEQFF.

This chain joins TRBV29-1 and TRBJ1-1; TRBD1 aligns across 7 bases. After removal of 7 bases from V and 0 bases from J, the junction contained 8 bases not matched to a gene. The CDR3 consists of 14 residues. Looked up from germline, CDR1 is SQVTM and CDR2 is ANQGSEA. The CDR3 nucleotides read TGCAGCGCTCAGTCGGGACAGTTGAACACTGAAGCTTTCTTT. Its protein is CSAQSGQLNTEAFF.

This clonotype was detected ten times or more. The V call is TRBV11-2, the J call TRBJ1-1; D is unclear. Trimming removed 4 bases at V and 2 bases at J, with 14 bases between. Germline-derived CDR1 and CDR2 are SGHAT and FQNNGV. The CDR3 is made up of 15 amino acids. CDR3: CASSSSRQVNTEAFF. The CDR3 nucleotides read TGTGCCAGCAGCTCCTCTCGTCAGGTAAACACTGAAGCTTTCTTT.

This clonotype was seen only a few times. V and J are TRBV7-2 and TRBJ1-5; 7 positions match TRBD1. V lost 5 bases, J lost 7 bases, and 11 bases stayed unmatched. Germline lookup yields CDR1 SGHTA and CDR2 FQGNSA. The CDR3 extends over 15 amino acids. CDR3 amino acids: CASSPNPGGGQPQHF. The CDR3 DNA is TGTGCCAGCAGCCCCAATCCAGGGGGAGGACAGCCCCAGCATTTT.

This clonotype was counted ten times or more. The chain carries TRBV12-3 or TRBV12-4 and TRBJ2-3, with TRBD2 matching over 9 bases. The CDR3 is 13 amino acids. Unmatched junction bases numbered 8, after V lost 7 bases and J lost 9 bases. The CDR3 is CASTGGRGATQYF. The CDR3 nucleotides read TGTGCCAGCACTGGCGGGAGGGGAGCGACGCAGTATTTT.